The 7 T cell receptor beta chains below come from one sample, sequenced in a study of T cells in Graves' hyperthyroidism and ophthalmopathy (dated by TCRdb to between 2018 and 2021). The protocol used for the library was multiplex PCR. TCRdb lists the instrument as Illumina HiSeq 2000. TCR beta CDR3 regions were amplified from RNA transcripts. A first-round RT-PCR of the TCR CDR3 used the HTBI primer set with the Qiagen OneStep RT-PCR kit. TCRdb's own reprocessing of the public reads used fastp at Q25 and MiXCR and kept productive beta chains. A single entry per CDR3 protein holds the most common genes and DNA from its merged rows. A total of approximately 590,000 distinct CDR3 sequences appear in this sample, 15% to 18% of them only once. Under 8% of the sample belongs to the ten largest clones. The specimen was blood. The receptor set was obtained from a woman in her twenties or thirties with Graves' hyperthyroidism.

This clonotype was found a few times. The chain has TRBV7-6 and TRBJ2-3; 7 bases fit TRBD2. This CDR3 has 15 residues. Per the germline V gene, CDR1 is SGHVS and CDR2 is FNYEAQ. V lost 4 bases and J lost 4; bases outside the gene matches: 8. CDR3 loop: CASSSAGGSADTQYF. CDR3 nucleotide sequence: TGTGCCAGCAGCTCAGCCGGGGGGAGCGCAGATACGCAGTATTTT.

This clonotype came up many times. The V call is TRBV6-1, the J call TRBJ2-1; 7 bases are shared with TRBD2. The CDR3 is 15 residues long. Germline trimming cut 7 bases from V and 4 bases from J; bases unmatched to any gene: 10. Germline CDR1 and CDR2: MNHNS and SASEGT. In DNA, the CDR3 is TGTGCCAGCAAGCGGGGCGGAGAGGTTTACAATGAGCAGTTCTTC. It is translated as CASKRGGEVYNEQFF.

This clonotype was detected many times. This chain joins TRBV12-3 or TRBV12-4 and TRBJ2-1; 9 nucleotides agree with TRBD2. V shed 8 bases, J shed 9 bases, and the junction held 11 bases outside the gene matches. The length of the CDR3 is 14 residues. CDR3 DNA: TGTGCCAGCCAACTTAGCGGGAGAAGGGGTGAGCAGTTCTTC. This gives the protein CASQLSGRRGEQFF.

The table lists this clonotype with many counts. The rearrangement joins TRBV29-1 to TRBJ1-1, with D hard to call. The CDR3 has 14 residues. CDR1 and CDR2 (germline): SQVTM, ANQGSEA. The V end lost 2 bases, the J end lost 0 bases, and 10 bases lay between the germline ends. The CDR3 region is CSVETSLMNTEAFF. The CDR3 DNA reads TGCAGCGTTGAAACTAGTCTCATGAACACTGAAGCTTTCTTT.

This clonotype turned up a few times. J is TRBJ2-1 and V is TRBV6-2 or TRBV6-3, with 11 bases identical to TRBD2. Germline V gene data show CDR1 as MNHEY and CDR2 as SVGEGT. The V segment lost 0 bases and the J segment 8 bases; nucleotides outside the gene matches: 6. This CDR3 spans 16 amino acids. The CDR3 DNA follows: TGTGCCAGCAGTTACTCGCGACTAGCGGGAAGAGATGAGCAGTTCTTC. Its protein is CASSYSRLAGRDEQFF.

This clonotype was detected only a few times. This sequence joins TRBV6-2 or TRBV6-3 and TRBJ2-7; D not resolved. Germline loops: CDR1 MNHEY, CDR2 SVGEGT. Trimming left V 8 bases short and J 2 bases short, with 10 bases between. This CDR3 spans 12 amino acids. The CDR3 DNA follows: TGTGCCAGCGGAAGCGAGCCCTACGAGCAGTACTTC. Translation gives CASGSEPYEQYF.

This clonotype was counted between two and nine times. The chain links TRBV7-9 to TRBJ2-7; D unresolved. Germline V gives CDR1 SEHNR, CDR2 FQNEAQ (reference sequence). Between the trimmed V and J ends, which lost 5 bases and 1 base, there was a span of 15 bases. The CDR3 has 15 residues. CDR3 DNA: TGTGCCAGCAGCCCCCCCCCAGAGAAGTCCTACGAGCAGTACTTC. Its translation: CASSPPPEKSYEQYF.